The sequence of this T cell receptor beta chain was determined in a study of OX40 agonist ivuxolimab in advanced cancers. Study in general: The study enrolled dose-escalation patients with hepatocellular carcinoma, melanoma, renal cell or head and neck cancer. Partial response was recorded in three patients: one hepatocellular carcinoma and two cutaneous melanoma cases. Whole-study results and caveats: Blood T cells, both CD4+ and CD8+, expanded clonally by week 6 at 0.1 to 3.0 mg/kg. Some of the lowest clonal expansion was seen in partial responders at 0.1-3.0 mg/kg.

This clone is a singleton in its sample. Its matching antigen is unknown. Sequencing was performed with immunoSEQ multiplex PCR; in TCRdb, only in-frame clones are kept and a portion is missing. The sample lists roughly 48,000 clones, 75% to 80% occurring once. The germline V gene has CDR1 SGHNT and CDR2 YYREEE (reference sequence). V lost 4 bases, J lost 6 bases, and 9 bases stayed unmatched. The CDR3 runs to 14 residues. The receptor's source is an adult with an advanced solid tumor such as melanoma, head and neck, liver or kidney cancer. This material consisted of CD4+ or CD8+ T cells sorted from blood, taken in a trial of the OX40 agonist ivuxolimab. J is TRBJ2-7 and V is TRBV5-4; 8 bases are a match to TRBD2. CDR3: CASSTGGRSAEQYF. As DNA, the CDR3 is TGTGCCAGCAGCACCGGCGGGAGGTCTGCCGAGCAGTACTTC.